This entry describes one T cell receptor (beta chain). Germline lookup yields CDR1 LGHNA and CDR2 YNFKEQ. The CDR3 has 19 amino acids. V gave up 1 base and J gave up 5 bases; unmatched junction bases: 18. This entry comes from a study of siplizumab effects on memory and regulatory T cells. TCRdb's copy holds only in-frame clones and misses some; the assay was immunoSEQ multiplex PCR. The table lists about 100,000 clones, about 90% of them singletons, with 0.14% to 0.15% in the top ten. This TCR derives from a human donor in good health. V and J are TRBV4-2 and TRBJ2-5; TRBD2 aligns across 8 bases. Sequenced input: CD4+ T cells sorted from blood. CDR3 in amino acids: CASSQGRGGAGDYSETQYF. The CDR3 DNA is TGTGCCAGCAGCCAAGGGAGGGGTGGAGCGGGGGACTACTCTGAGACCCAGTACTTC.